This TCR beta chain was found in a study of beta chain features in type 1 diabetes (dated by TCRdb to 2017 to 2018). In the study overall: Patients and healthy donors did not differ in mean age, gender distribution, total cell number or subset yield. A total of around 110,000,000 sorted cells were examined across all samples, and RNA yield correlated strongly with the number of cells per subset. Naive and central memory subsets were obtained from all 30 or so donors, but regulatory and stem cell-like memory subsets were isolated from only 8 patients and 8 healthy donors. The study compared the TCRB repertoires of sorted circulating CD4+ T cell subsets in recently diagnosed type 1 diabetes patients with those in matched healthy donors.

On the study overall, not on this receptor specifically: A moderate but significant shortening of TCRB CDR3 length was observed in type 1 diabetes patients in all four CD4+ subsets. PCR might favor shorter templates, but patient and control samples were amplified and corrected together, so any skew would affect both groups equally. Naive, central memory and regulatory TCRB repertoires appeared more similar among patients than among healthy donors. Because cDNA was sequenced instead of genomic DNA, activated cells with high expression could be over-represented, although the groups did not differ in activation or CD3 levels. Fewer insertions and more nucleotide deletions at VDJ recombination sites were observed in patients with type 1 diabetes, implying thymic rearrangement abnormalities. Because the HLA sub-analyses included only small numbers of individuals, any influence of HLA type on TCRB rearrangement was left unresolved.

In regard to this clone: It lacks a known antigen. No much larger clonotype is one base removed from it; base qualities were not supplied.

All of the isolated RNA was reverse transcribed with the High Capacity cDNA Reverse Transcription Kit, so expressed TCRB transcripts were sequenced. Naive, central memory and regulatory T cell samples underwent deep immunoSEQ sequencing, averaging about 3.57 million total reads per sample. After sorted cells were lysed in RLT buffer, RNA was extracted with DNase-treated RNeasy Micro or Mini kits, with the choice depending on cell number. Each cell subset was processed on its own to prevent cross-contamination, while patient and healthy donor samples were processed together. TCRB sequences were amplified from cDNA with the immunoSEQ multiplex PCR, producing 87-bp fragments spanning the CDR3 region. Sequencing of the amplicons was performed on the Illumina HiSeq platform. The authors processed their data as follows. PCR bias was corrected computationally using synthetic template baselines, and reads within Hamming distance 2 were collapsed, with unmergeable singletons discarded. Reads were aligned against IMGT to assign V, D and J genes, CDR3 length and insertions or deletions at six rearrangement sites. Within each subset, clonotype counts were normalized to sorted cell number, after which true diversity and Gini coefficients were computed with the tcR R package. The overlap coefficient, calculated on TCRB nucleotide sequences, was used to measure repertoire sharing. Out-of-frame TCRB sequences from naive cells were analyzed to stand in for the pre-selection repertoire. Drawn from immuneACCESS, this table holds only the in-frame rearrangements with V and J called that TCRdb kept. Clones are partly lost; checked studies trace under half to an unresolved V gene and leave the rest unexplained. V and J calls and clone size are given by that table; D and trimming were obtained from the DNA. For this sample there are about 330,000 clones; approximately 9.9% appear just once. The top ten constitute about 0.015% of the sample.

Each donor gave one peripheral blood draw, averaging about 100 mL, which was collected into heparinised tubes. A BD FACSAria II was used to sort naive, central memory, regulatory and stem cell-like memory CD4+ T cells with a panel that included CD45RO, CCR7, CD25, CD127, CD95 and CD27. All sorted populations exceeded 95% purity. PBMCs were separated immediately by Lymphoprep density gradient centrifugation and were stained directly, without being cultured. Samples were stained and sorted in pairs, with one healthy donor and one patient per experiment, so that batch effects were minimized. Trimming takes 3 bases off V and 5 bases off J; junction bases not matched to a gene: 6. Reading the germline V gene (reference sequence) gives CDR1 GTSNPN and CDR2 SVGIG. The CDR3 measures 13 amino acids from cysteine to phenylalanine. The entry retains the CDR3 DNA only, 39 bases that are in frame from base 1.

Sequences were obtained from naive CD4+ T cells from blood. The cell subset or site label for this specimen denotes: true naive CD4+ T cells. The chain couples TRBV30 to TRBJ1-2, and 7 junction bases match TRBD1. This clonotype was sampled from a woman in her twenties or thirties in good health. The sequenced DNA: TGTGCCTGGAGGAGCAGGGGGTTATATGGCTACACCTTC. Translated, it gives CAWRSRGLYGYTF.